This entry lists 23 T cell receptor beta chains sequenced from one sample in a study of blood T cell repertoires in COVID-19. The repertoire was sequenced with immunoSEQ multiplex PCR; TCRdb's copy has only in-frame clones and lacks some. The table lists about 120,000 clones, approximately 86% of them singletons. Source material: peripheral blood. These receptors originate from a woman between 50 and 59 years old with active or convalescent COVID-19.

J is TRBJ2-1 and V is TRBV27, with TRBD2 matching over 8 bases. V trimming: 6 bases; J trimming: 3 bases; junction bases outside the gene matches: 7. The germline gives CDR1 MNHEY, CDR2 SMNVEV (reference sequence). The CDR3 contains 15 residues. The CDR3 DNA reads TGTGCCAGCAGCCCAGCGGGAGACAACTACAATGAGCAGTTCTTC. Its translation is CASSPAGDNYNEQFF.

In this sample, this clone turned up a few times. The chain's CDR3 is CASSPLRQAPVEQYF. CDR3 sequence (DNA): TGTGCCAGCAGCCCACTTCGACAAGCCCCCGTAGAGCAGTACTTC. This chain uses TRBV7-8 with TRBJ2-7; D is ambiguous. The V gene lost 5 bases and the J gene lost 7 bases, with 21 bases spanning the gap. CDR3 length: 15 residues. Germline CDR1 and CDR2: SGHVS and FQNEAQ.

J is TRBJ2-1 and V is TRBV28; D may be TRBD2 (5 bases). The CDR3 runs to 13 residues. The germline V gene has CDR1 MDHEN and CDR2 SYDVKM. With 5 bases removed from V and 4 bases from J, the gap between germline ends came to 9 bases. The CDR3 sequence: CASSQAVYNEQFF. As DNA, the CDR3 is TGTGCCAGCAGTCAAGCGGTGTACAATGAGCAGTTCTTC.

V usage is TRBV6-1 and J usage is TRBJ1-3; D may be TRBD1 (6 bases). The length of the CDR3 is 15 residues. CDR1 and CDR2 (germline): MNHNS, SASEGT. The V end was cut by 2 bases, the J end by 2 bases, with 10 bases between. Here the CDR3 DNA reads TGTGCCAGCAGTGAAACAGGGAGTCCTGGAAACACCATATATTTT. It yields the protein CASSETGSPGNTIYF.

The chain carries TRBV9 and TRBJ2-1; 7 bases line up with TRBD2. This CDR3 contains 13 residues. V gave up 0 bases and J gave up 9 bases; unmatched junction bases: 3. Looked up from germline, CDR1 is SGDLS and CDR2 is YYNGEE. The CDR3 DNA sequence: TGTGCCAGCAGCGTAGGTAGCGGGCTTGAGCAGTTCTTC. It codes for CASSVGSGLEQFF.

As to this clone: At one end, the junction sequence differs from germline, possibly due to a read error. The CDR3, as DNA: TGTGCCAGCACTTTAGGGGGGGCGTCCTACAATGAGCAGTTCTTC. It yields the protein CASTLGGASYNEQFF. The V call is TRBV28, the J call TRBJ2-1; D might be TRBD2 (7 bases). The CDR3 length is 15 residues. The germline V gene encodes CDR1 MDHEN and CDR2 SYDVKM.

This chain links TRBV9 with TRBJ2-7; 7 bases are a match to TRBD1. Per germline, CDR1 SGDLS and CDR2 YYNGEE. The CDR3 sequence is 15 residues long. The ends lost 4 bases at V and 2 bases at J; junction bases unmatched: 9. This CDR3 is CASSPLRDRPYEQYF. CDR3 DNA sequence: TGTGCCAGCAGCCCCCTCCGGGACAGACCCTACGAGCAGTACTTC.

This clone was found a few times. The chain is built from TRBV7-8 and TRBJ2-2, with 7 positions matching TRBD2. The junction had 8 bases not matched to a gene; V was cut back by 3 bases and J by 7 bases. Germline assignment: CDR1 SGHVS and CDR2 FQNEAQ. The CDR3 has 15 residues. The CDR3 protein is CASSLALGGSGELFF. The CDR3 nucleotides read TGTGCCAGCAGCTTGGCATTGGGGGGGAGCGGGGAGCTGTTTTTT. Based on the CDR3 plus reference TRBV7-8 and TRBJ2-2, the full variable domain is GAGVSQSPRYKVAKRGQDVALRCDPISGHVSLFWYQQALGQGPEFLTYFQNEAQLDKSGLPSDRFFAERPEGSVSTLKIQRTQQEDSAVYLCASSLALGGSGELFFGEGSRLTVL.

The genes are TRBV28 and TRBJ1-5, with D maybe TRBD1 (5 bases). V was shortened by 7 bases and J by 2 bases, with 15 bases between the two germline ends. The CDR3 sequence is 15 residues long. Germline values: CDR1 MDHEN, CDR2 SYDVKM. The CDR3 region has the DNA TGTGCCAGCACCCTCGACAGTCGTGGCAATCAGCCCCAGCATTTT. Protein sequence: CASTLDSRGNQPQHF.

The genes are TRBV5-1 and TRBJ1-2, with D possibly TRBD1 on 6 matching bases. Per the germline V gene, CDR1 is SGHRS and CDR2 is YFSETQ. This CDR3 has 13 residues. Trimming pared 2 bases from V and 8 bases from J, leaving 13 bases between. The CDR3 DNA is TGCGCCAGCAGCTTAGGGCAGGGGCCCGGCTACACCTTC. Translation: CASSLGQGPGYTF.

This clone was counted a few times. The CDR3 reads CAWRLASTDTQYF. DNA of the CDR3: TGTGCCTGGCGCCTGGCTAGCACAGATACGCAGTATTTT. The chain recombines TRBV30 with TRBJ2-3; D unresolved. This CDR3 is built from 13 residues. Germline V gives CDR1 GTSNPN, CDR2 SVGIG (reference sequence). Deletions cut 5 bases from V and 0 bases from J, with 9 bases between.

The chain employs TRBV4-3 and TRBJ2-7; 7 bases are shared with TRBD2. The junction had 9 bases not matched to a gene; V was cut back by 4 bases and J by 6 bases. Germline V gene data show CDR1 as LGHNA and CDR2 as YSLEER. This CDR3 comprises 14 residues. CDR3 in amino acids: CASSRYVLASEQYF. The CDR3 nucleotides read TGCGCCAGCAGCCGTTATGTACTAGCGAGCGAGCAGTACTTC.

CDR3 DNA sequence: TGCGCCAGCAGCCCAGCGGGAGTGGGAGAGACCCAGTACTTC. As protein: CASSPAGVGETQYF. This chain uses TRBV5-1 with TRBJ2-5; 8 nucleotides agree with TRBD2. The V gene's germline CDR1 is SGHRS and CDR2 YFSETQ. The CDR3 contains 14 residues. Germline trimming cut 4 bases from V and 4 bases from J; bases unmatched to any gene: 6.

The rearrangement links TRBV29-1 to TRBJ2-6; D is unresolved. The length of the CDR3 is 13 residues. From germline, CDR1 is SQVTM and CDR2 ANQGSEA. Trimming removed 5 bases at V and 0 bases at J, with 5 bases between. CDR3 coding DNA: TGCAGCGTTTTTATCTCTGGGGCCAACGTCCTGACTTTC. Amino acids: CSVFISGANVLTF.

This chain uses TRBV7-3 with TRBJ2-3; TRBD1 is a possible D gene (6 bases). Per germline, CDR1 SGHTA and CDR2 FQGTGA. V lost 5 bases to trimming and J lost 2 bases, with 11 bases between them. This CDR3 has 14 amino acids. The CDR3 DNA follows: TGTGCCAGCAGCCTAGGACAGTACACAGATACGCAGTATTTT. This sequence encodes CASSLGQYTDTQYF.

The V gene is TRBV18, the J gene TRBJ2-1, with D perhaps TRBD1 (7 bases). V was trimmed by 3 bases and J by 4 bases, leaving 13 bases between them. Germline loops: CDR1 KGHSH, CDR2 LQKENI. This CDR3 comprises 15 residues. The CDR3 reads CASSPQGGDYNEQFF. The CDR3 nucleotides are TGTGCCAGCTCACCTCAGGGGGGAGATTACAATGAGCAGTTCTTC.

The chain recombines TRBV9 with TRBJ2-1; TRBD1 agrees at 7 bases. This CDR3 is 15 amino acids long. The V gene's germline CDR1 is SGDLS and CDR2 YYNGEE. V lost 5 bases to trimming and J lost 9 bases; unmatched junction nucleotides: 14. The CDR3 sequence is CASSSRGPYESEQFF. As DNA, the CDR3 is TGTGCCAGCAGTTCAAGGGGGCCTTATGAGAGTGAGCAGTTCTTC.

V usage is TRBV5-3 and J usage is TRBJ2-5; TRBD2 matches at 10 bases. TRBV5-3 is sorted into the ORF group, with uncertain function. Germline trimming cut 1 base from V and 2 bases from J; bases unmatched to any gene: 2. The CDR3 consists of 15 residues. CDR3 sequence reads: CARSLRLAGQETQYF. The CDR3 DNA is TGTGCCAGAAGCTTGAGACTAGCGGGTCAAGAGACCCAGTACTTC.

The chain combines TRBV7-9 with TRBJ1-6; D uncertain. The CDR3 covers 14 residues. Trimming removed 5 bases from V and 7 bases from J, with 12 bases in between. Germline-derived CDR1 and CDR2 are SEHNR and FQNEAQ (reference sequence). Here the CDR3 DNA reads TGTGCCAGCAGCAGGAGATATAACAATTCACCCCTCCACTTT. It yields the protein CASSRRYNNSPLHF. Full variable domain (rest looked up from reference TRBV7-9 and TRBJ1-6): DTGVSQNPRHKITKRGQNVTFRCDPISEHNRLYWYRQTLGQGPEFLTYFQNEAQLEKSRLLSDRFSAERPKGSFSTLEIQRTEQGDSAMYLCASSRRYNNSPLHFGNGTRLTVT.

The genes are TRBV19 and TRBJ2-2; D is unresolved. Between the trimmed V and J ends, which lost 6 bases and 7 bases, there was a span of 15 bases. This CDR3 has 14 amino acids. CDR1 is LNHDA and CDR2 is SQIVND in the germline V gene (reference sequence). CDR3 DNA: TGTGCCAGTAGCAGCCCCGGGTGGGTCGGGGAGCTGTTTTTT. Its translation: CASSSPGWVGELFF.

This clone has ten or more counts. This rearrangement joins TRBV7-6 to TRBJ2-3, with 8 positions matching TRBD1. Unmatched junction bases numbered 6, after V lost 2 bases and J lost 2 bases. The CDR3 contains 16 residues. Per the germline V gene, CDR1 is SGHVS and CDR2 is FNYEAQ. In nucleotides, the CDR3 is TGTGCCAGCAGCTTAAGACAGGGGATTTCCACAGATACGCAGTATTTT. This codes for CASSLRQGISTDTQYF.

The V call is TRBV4-2, the J call TRBJ2-4; 11 bases map to TRBD2. The V gene's germline CDR1 is LGHNA and CDR2 YNFKEQ. V was clipped by 3 bases and J by 3 bases; unmatched bases: 4. The CDR3 length is 16 residues. The CDR3 protein is CASSQAGTSGKNIQYF. The CDR3 bases are TGTGCCAGCAGCCAGGCCGGGACTAGCGGCAAAAACATTCAGTACTTC.

This clone was found a few times. The V and J genes are TRBV28 and TRBJ2-7; a weak D match, TRBD1 (6 bases). Germline assignment: CDR1 MDHEN and CDR2 SYDVKM. Trimming cost V 4 bases and J 2 bases, with 15 bases left between them. This CDR3 is 15 amino acids long. CDR3 coding DNA: TGTGCCAGCAGTTCCCCCAGGGGCAGGGCCTACGAGCAGTACTTC. Amino acid sequence: CASSSPRGRAYEQYF.